The T cell receptor beta chain under discussion was sequenced for a study of T-cell reconstitution after alpha-beta-depleted transplantation in children. The CDR3 is made up of 14 amino acids. The germline CDR1 and CDR2 sequences are MDHEN and SYDVKM. Trimming took 6 bases from V and 1 from J, leaving 12 bases between them. This clonotype was observed many times. No antigen is known for it. Preparation of the TCRbeta library was carried out with unique molecular identifiers. Each CDR3 protein gets one entry after TCRdb re-called the PCR reads with MiXCR. The table lists about 580,000 distinct CDR3 sequences, 23% of them singletons. Study results and limitations: Recipient T cells and thymic progenitors that survived gave rise to the high TCRbeta diversity observed at day 60 in some patients. Fresh T-cell production supplied most of the T-cell counts and diversity seen one year after transplant. Roughly two months post-transplant, alpha-beta T cells reportedly originated from several hundred graft clones that had expanded.

The sequenced sample was PBMCs, mostly from graft donor cells, obtained 360 days after TCRalphabeta/CD19-depleted stem cell transplant. The gene calls are TRBV28 and TRBJ1-1, with D possibly matching TRBD1 (6 bases). This TCR was sampled from a boy younger than two who had a stem cell transplant for acute myeloid leukemia, so the T cells may come from the graft donor. The CDR3 coding sequence is TGTGCCAGCAGCTCACAGGGTTGGAACACTGAAGCTTTCTTT. It encodes CASSSQGWNTEAFF.